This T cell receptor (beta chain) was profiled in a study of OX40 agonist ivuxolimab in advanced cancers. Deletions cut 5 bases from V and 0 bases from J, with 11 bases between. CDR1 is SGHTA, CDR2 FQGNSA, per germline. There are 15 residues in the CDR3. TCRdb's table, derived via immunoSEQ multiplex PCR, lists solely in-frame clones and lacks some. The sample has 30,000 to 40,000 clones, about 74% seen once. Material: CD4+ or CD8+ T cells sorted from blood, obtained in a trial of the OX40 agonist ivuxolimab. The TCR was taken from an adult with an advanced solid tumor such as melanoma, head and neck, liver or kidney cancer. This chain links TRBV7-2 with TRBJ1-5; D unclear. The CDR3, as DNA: TGTGCCAGCAGCCCCCGGGCGAATAGCAATCAGCCCCAGCATTTT. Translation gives CASSPRANSNQPQHF.